The entry below describes one T cell receptor beta chain. In its sample, this clonotype was seen many times. Its binding antigen is unknown. Base-call qualities are not available, and no considerably larger clone is one nucleotide away. To synthesize cDNA, template-switch 5'RACE was performed with a primer carrying a 10-nucleotide random unique molecular identifier so that each TCR transcript was tagged. Each sequencing run produced over 160 million TCR-beta sequences covering 15-18 subjects. The RNeasy kit was used for extraction of total RNA. TCR-beta VDJ regions were amplified with primers for the TCR constant region and the 5'RACE anchor, using the KAPA Real-time Library Amplification kit. A first PCR added sample indexes and Illumina adaptors, and a second PCR then raised library yield. After purification with Ampure beads, the TCR product of roughly 650 bp was size-selected on a 2% E-gel SizeSelection system. Before pooling, library quality was checked on a Bioanalyzer, concentration was measured with Qubit, and libraries were quantified with the Kapa Library Quantification kit. An Illumina HiSeq 2500 was used to sequence the libraries paired-end at 2 x 150 bp. To increase sequence diversity, about 23-30% phiX was spiked into each library pool. The study's own analysis went as follows. The UMI-based MiGEC pipeline processed quality-filtered reads and removed over 80% of raw TCR sequences during error correction. VDJ genes were aligned to IMGT germline references, and each clonotype was defined by a unique CDR3 amino acid sequence together with V-J genes. Clonal expansion, Shannon diversity and CDR3 relatedness (CalcPairwiseDistances, ClusterSamples) were evaluated with VDJtools, and phylogenetic trees were built with CLCbio workbench. Expanded clones were defined as having at least 8 unique UMIs, based on coefficient-of-variation modelling across technical triplicates. The public reads were reprocessed in TCRdb via fastp at Q25 and MiXCR, keeping in-frame beta chains. Every distinct CDR3 protein forms one entry, paired with its most common genes and DNA. Here the V and J calls rest on TCRdb's processing, not on the authors' analysis. Across this sample there are tens of thousands of distinct CDR3 sequences, with under 10% seen only once. The top ten hold about 1.7% of the sample.

CDR1 and CDR2 were assigned from the germline V gene (reference sequence) as SGHKS and YYEKEE. Inclusive of the bounding cysteine and phenylalanine, the CDR3 is 14 residues long. This entry keeps only the CDR3 DNA: 42 bases, framed from base 1. V is reduced by 0 bases and J by 7 bases, leaving a spacing of 11 bases between them. The data originate from a study of neurological immune-mediated disorders (dated 2019 in TCRdb). With respect to the entire study: Peripheral blood TCR-beta repertoires from HTLV-I-associated myelopathy (HAM/TSP) patients, multiple sclerosis patients and healthy controls were compared by UMI-based sequencing. The 95 to 110 TCR-beta libraries covered PBMC samples along with longitudinal samples, technical triplicates, and paired sorted CD4+ and CD8+ T-cell subsets. The cohort included 60 to 75 subjects: some 14 with HAM/TSP, approximately 34 with multiple sclerosis, and approximately 20 healthy controls. General conclusions and limits of the study: The highest TCR clonal expansion was observed in HAM/TSP patients, whereas the lowest was observed in MS patients, even when compared with healthy controls. No identical CDR3 amino acid sequences were shared among expanded clones across subjects, suggesting private TCR-beta repertoires in all groups.

The healthy controls were volunteers from blood banks in Maryland, USA. For unsorted PBMC libraries, 2 million PBMCs were used after storage in RNAlater at -80 degrees C until RNA extraction. Peripheral blood was subjected to Ficoll-Hypaque density gradient centrifugation to isolate PBMCs, which were then cryopreserved in liquid nitrogen. The sequence was collected from a man in his forties or fifties in good health. Sequenced input: PBMCs. The V and J segments used are TRBV5-5 and TRBJ1-5; the best D guess is TRBD1, with 5 bases matching. The CDR3 protein: CASSLAQGEQPQHF. The DNA is TGTGCCAGCAGCTTGGCGCAGGGAGAACAGCCCCAGCATTTT. The CDR3 plus the reference TRBV5-5 and TRBJ1-5 genes for the other parts give the full variable domain: DAGVTQSPTHLIKTRGQQVTLRCSPISGHKSVSWYQQVLGQGPQFIFQYYEKEERGRGNFPDRFSARQFPNYSSELNVNALLLGDSALYLCASSLAQGEQPQHFGDGTRLSIL.